A single sample is the source of the 19 T cell receptor beta chains below, sequenced in a study of blood T cell repertoires in COVID-19 (dated by TCRdb to the early 2020s). Libraries were built with the immunoSEQ multiplex PCR assay. Not all clones reach the TCRdb copy of this immuneACCESS table, which keeps in-frame sequences only. Checked studies attribute under half of the gap to unresolved V genes and leave the rest unexplained. This sample gives some 700,000 clones in total; approximately 90% of them show up just once. The ten biggest clones cover under 0.3% of the sample. Specimen: peripheral blood. Every receptor here comes from a woman younger than 30 with acute or convalescent COVID-19.

The chain couples TRBV6-2 or TRBV6-3 to TRBJ1-2, with D possibly TRBD1 on 6 matching bases. Germline V gene lookup returns CDR1 MNHEY and CDR2 SVGEGT. Trimming left V 6 bases short and J 2 bases short, with 10 bases between. The CDR3 covers 13 residues. The CDR3 spells CASSPDRNYGYTF. The CDR3 coding sequence is TGTGCCAGCAGCCCAGACAGGAACTATGGCTACACCTTC.

In this sample, this clone turned up once. The rearrangement links TRBV2 to TRBJ2-2; 7 nucleotides agree with TRBD1. Germline assignment: CDR1 SNHLY and CDR2 FYNNEI. Trimming removed 8 bases from V and 4 bases from J; junction bases left unmatched: 16. This CDR3 region has 17 residues. The CDR3 coding sequence is TGTGCCAGCTTCCCGCACTTGAGGACAGGCGGCACCGGGGAGCTGTTTTTT. It codes for CASFPHLRTGGTGELFF.

The chain recombines TRBV13 with TRBJ2-7; 11 bases match TRBD1. Looked up from germline, CDR1 is PRHDT and CDR2 is FYEKMQ (reference sequence). The V segment lost 4 bases and the J segment 9 bases; nucleotides outside the gene matches: 8. This CDR3 contains 14 residues. Here the CDR3 reads CASSSGTGGLGQYF. The CDR3 coding sequence is TGTGCCAGCAGCTCCGGGACAGGGGGTCTCGGGCAGTACTTC.

The chain has TRBV4-1 and TRBJ2-7; possible D gene TRBD1, 5 bases. V was cut by 1 base and J by 2 bases, with 15 bases left in between. Germline CDR1 is MGHRA and CDR2 is YSYEKL. This CDR3 is built from 16 residues. The CDR3, as DNA: TGCGCCAGCAGCCAAGGGGGCCCTGGCACAGCCTACGAGCAGTACTTC. This sequence encodes CASSQGGPGTAYEQYF.

The rearrangement links TRBV7-6 to TRBJ2-7, with D perhaps matching TRBD1 (5 bases). This CDR3 spans 15 amino acids. V lost 3 bases and J 1 base, leaving 13 bases between the germline ends. Germline V gene sequence: CDR1 SGHVS, CDR2 FNYEAQ. This CDR3 is CASSFASGQSYEQYF. The CDR3 DNA sequence: TGTGCCAGCAGCTTCGCTTCCGGACAATCCTACGAGCAGTACTTC.

The chain is built from TRBV6-5 and TRBJ1-4; no definite D call. The CDR3 loop spans 16 amino acids. Germline CDR1 and CDR2: MNHEY and SVGAGI. Trimming pared 2 bases from V and 2 bases from J, leaving 12 bases between. The CDR3 coding sequence is TGTGCCAGCAGTTACCCTGCGACAAACACTAATGAAAAACTGTTTTTT. Translating gives CASSYPATNTNEKLFF.

V and J are TRBV7-2 and TRBJ1-2; D is undetermined. This CDR3 is built from 14 residues. Germline V gene sequence: CDR1 SGHTA, CDR2 FQGNSA. V was clipped by 5 bases and J by 2 bases, with 12 bases between them. The CDR3 DNA sequence: TGTGCCAGCAGCCCAGACGGGGTCAACTATGGCTACACCTTC. Protein: CASSPDGVNYGYTF.

V usage is TRBV12-5 and J usage is TRBJ1-5, with D perhaps TRBD1 (6 bases). The CDR3 consists of 15 residues. Trimming took 6 bases from V and 1 from J, leaving 13 bases between them. Germline V CDR1 and CDR2: LGHNT, FRNRAP. The DNA of the CDR3 is TGTGCTAGTGGGTCTGGACAGCTAAGCAATCAGCCCCAGCATTTT. Its translation is CASGSGQLSNQPQHF.

The chain joins TRBV7-8 to TRBJ2-7, with D maybe TRBD2 (5 bases). The CDR3 consists of 15 residues. Trimming left V 5 bases short and J 3 bases short, with 17 bases between. The germline V gene has CDR1 SGHVS and CDR2 FQNEAQ. DNA of the CDR3: TGTGCCAGCAGCCCACTCTCCGGGAAATACTACGAGCAGTACTTC. Its translation: CASSPLSGKYYEQYF.

The chain combines TRBV6-6 with TRBJ1-6; a possible D gene is TRBD1 (6 bases). The CDR3 extends over 12 amino acids. Germline CDR1 is MNHNY and CDR2 is SVGAGI (reference sequence). Trimming took 7 bases from V and 10 from J, leaving 11 bases between them. The CDR3: CASNPDRSPLHF. In DNA form, the CDR3 reads TGTGCCAGCAACCCGGACAGATCACCCCTCCACTTT.

V usage is TRBV2 and J usage is TRBJ2-3; 8 positions agree with TRBD2. CDR1 is SNHLY and CDR2 is FYNNEI in the germline V gene. This CDR3 contains 15 residues. Trimming took 7 bases from V and 2 from J; bases not matched to a gene: 8. The DNA of the CDR3 is TGTGCCAGCATCTTCGCGGGGGGCGACACAGATACGCAGTATTTT. Protein product: CASIFAGGDTDTQYF.

The chain couples TRBV7-2 to TRBJ1-1; 7 positions match TRBD1. Losses at the gene ends were 5 bases for V and 11 bases for J; bases not matched to a gene: 11. This CDR3 contains 13 residues. Germline values: CDR1 SGHTA, CDR2 FQGNSA. Here the CDR3 reads CASSPRTGGLAFF. CDR3 DNA sequence: TGTGCCAGCAGCCCAAGGACAGGCGGTTTGGCTTTCTTT.

The chain uses TRBV12-3 or TRBV12-4 and TRBJ1-1; no clear D. V lost 6 bases and J lost 13, with 6 bases in between. The CDR3 has 8 residues. The CDR3 nucleotides read TGTGCCAGCAGCCGGGGTTTCTTT. It translates to CASSRGFF.

This sequence joins TRBV7-2 and TRBJ2-7; the D gene is possibly TRBD2 (5 bases). The CDR3 contains 15 residues. CDR1 SGHTA and CDR2 FQGNSA come from the germline V gene. The V and J ends lost 4 bases and 0 bases respectively, with 13 bases between them. CDR3 region: CASSSSRESSYEQYF. In nucleotides, the CDR3 is TGTGCCAGCAGCTCCTCGAGGGAGAGCTCCTACGAGCAGTACTTC.

The J gene is TRBJ2-7, the V gene TRBV25-1; 8 nucleotides agree with TRBD1. The germline V gene has CDR1 MGHDK and CDR2 SYGVNS. This CDR3 contains 12 residues. V gave up 4 bases and J gave up 6 bases; unmatched junction bases: 2. In DNA, the CDR3 is TGTGCCAGCAGTGGGACAGGGATCGAGCAGTACTTC. This encodes CASSGTGIEQYF.

The CDR3 DNA follows: TGTGCCAGTAGTATACGAGGGCGGCTAGCGGGGGCGCGTGCCTCATACGAGCAGTACTTC. It is translated as CASSIRGRLAGARASYEQYF. The genes are TRBV19 and TRBJ2-7; 10 bases agree with TRBD2. Germline loops: CDR1 LNHDA, CDR2 SQIVND (reference sequence). Germline trimming cut 2 bases from V and 4 bases from J; bases unmatched to any gene: 20. This CDR3 has 20 amino acids.

This clone was picked up one time. The chain joins TRBV2 to TRBJ1-1; D may be TRBD1 (5 bases). The length of the CDR3 is 12 residues. The V end was cut by 7 bases, the J end by 5 bases, with 11 bases between. Germline assignment: CDR1 SNHLY and CDR2 FYNNEI. DNA of the CDR3: TGTGCCAGCACCGGGACTTCTACTGAAGCTTTCTTT. This encodes CASTGTSTEAFF.

This clone has just a few counts. This chain links TRBV21-1 with TRBJ1-6; the listed D gene, TRBD1, was not tested against the DNA. TRBV21-1 is a recognized pseudogene. This CDR3 region has 14 residues. The CDR3 DNA is TGTGCCAGCAGCAGAGGACAGTTTCGATCACCCCTCCACTTT. It translates to CASSRGQFRSPLHF.

The J gene is TRBJ2-7, the V gene TRBV6-1; 16 positions match TRBD2. The length of the CDR3 is 18 residues. The germline V gene encodes CDR1 MNHNS and CDR2 SASEGT. V gave up 4 bases and J gave up 2 bases; unmatched junction bases: 8. CDR3 amino acids: CASSVPGLAGGFPYEQYF. CDR3 sequence (DNA): TGTGCCAGCAGTGTACCGGGACTAGCGGGGGGGTTCCCCTACGAGCAGTACTTC.